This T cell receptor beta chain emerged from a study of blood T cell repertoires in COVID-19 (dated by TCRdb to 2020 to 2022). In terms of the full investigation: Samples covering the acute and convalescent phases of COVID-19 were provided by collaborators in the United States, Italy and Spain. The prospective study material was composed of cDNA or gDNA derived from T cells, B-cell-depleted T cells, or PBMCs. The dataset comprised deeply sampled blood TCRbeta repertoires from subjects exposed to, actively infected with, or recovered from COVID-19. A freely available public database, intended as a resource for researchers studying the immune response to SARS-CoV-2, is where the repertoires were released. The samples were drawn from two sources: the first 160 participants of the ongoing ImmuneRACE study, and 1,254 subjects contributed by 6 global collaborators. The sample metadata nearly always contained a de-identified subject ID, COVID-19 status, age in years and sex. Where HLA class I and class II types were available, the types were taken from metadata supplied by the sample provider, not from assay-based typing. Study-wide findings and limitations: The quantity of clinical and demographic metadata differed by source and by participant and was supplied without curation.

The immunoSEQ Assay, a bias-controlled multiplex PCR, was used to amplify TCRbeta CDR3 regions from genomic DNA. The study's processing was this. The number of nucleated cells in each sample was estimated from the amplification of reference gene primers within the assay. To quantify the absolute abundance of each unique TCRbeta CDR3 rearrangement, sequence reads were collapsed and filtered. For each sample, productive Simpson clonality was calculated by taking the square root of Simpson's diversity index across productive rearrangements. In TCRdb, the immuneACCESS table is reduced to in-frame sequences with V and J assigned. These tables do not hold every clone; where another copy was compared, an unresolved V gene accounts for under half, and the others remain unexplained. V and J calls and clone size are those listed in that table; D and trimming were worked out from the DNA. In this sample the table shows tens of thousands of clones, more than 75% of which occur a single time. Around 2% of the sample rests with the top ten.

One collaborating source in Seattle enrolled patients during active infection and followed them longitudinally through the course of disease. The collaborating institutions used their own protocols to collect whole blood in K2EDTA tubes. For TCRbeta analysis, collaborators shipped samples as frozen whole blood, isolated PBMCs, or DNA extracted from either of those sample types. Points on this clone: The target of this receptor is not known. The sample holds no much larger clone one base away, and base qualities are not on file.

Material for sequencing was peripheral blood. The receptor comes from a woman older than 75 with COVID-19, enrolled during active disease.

In nucleotide form, the sequence is TGTGCCAGCAGTTTATCTGGGCTTCGCAGCTCCTACGAGCAGTACTTC. This translates into CASSLSGLRSSYEQYF. The chain is made from TRBV27 and TRBJ2-7; there is no confident call for the D gene. CDR1 and CDR2, looked up from the germline V gene (reference sequence), are MNHEY and SMNVEV. The junction shows trimming of 0 bases on V and 0 bases on J, plus 12 bases between the germline ends. The cysteine opens and the phenylalanine closes a CDR3 of 16 amino acids. The read is trimmed to its CDR3 DNA, 48 bases read in frame from base 1.